This entry concerns a single T cell receptor beta chain. Its antigen remains unidentified. Assay used: immunoSEQ multiplex PCR; TCRdb lists only in-frame clones, some missing. This sample has 120,000 or so clones, with around 89% found just once. CDR1 MNHEY and CDR2 SVGEGT come from the germline V gene. V lost 2 bases to trimming and J lost 0 bases, with 14 bases between them. The CDR3 is 17 amino acids. These data originate in a study of T cell responses to AZD1222 COVID-19 vaccine. Regarding the study as a whole: Nearly half of the spike-specific TCRs reportedly recognize variant regions that carry no mutations.

The sequencing used peripheral blood, collected on day 0 of MenACWY control vaccination. This chain uses TRBV6-2 or TRBV6-3 with TRBJ2-1; perhaps TRBD1 as D (5 bases). The TCR originated in an adult in good health. The CDR3 spells CASSYPLDKLSYNEQFF. The DNA of the CDR3 is TGTGCCAGCAGTTACCCCCTGGACAAACTCTCCTACAATGAGCAGTTCTTC.